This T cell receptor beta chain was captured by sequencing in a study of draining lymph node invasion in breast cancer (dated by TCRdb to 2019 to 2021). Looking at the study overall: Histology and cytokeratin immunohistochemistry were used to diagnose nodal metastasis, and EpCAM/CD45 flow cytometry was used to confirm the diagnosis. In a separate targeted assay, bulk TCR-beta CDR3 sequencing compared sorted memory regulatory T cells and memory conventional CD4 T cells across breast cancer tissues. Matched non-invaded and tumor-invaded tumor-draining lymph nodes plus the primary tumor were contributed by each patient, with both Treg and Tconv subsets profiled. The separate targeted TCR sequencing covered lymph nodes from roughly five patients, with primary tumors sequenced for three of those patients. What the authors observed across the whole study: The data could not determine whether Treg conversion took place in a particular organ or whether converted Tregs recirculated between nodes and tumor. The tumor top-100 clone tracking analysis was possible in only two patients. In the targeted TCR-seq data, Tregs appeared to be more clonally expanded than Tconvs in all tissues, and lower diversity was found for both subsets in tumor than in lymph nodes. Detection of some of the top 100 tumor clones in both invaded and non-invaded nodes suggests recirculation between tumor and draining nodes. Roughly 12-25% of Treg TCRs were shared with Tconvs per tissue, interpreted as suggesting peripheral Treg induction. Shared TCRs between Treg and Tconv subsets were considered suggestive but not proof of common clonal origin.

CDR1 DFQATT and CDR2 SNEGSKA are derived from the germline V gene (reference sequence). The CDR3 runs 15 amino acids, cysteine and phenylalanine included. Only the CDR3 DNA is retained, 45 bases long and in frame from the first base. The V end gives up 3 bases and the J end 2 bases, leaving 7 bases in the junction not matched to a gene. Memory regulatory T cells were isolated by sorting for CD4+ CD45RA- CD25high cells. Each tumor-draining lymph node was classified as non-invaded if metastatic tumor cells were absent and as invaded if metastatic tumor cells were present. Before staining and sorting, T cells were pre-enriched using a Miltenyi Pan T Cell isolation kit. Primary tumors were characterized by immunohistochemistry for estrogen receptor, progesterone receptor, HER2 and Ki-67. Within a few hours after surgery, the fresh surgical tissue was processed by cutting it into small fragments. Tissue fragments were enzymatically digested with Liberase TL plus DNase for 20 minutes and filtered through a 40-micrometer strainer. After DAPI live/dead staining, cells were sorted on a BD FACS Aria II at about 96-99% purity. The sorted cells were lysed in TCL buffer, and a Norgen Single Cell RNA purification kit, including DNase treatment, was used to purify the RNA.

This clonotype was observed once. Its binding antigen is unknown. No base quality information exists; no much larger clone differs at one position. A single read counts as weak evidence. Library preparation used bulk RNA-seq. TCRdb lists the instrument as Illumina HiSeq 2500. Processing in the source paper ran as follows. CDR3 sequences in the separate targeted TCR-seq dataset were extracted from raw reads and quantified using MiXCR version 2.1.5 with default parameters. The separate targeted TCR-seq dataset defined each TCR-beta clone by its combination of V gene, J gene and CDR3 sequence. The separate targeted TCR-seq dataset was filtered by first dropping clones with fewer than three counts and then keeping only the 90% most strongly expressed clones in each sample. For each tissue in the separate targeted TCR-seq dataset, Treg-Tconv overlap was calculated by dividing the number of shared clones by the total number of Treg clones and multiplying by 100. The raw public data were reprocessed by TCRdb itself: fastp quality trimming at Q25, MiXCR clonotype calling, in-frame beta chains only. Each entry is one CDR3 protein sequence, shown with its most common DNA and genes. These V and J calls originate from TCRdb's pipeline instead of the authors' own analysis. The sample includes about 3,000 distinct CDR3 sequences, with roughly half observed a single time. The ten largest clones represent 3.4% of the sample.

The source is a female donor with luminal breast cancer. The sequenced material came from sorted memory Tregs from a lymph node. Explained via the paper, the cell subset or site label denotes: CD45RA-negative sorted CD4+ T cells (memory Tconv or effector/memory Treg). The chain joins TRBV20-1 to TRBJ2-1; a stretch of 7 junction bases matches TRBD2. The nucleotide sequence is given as TGCAGTGCTAGGGAGCGGGGCCGCCCCTACAATGAGCAGTTCTTC. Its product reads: CSARERGRPYNEQFF.